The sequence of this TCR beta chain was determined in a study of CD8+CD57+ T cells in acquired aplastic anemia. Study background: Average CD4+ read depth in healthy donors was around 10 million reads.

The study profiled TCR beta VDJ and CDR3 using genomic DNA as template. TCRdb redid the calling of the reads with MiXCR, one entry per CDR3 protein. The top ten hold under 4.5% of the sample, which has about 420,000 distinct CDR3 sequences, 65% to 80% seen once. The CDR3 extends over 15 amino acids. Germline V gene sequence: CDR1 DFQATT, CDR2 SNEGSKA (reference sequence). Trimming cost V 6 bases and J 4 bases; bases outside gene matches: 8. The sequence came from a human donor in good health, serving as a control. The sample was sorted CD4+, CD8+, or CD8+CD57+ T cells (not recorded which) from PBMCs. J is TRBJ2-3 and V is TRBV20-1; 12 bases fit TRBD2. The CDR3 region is CSATNPSGGADTQYF. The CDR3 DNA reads TGCAGTGCCACCAATCCTAGCGGGGGGGCAGATACGCAGTATTTT.